These 15 T cell receptor beta chains were all obtained from the same sample, sequenced in a study of blood T cell repertoires in COVID-19. Sequencing used immunoSEQ multiplex PCR; TCRdb keeps in-frame clones, though not all of them. The table records some 70,000 clones, 90% of them present only once. The sequencing input was peripheral blood. The receptor source for this set is a woman at least 80 years old with active COVID-19.

As for this clone: This specimen includes other DNA sequences encoding the same CDR3. V usage is TRBV9 and J usage is TRBJ2-3, with a possible D match to TRBD1 (6 bases). The V end was cut by 2 bases, the J end by 3 bases, with 10 bases between. CDR1 and CDR2 (germline): SGDLS, YYNGEE. The CDR3 spans 14 residues. Here the CDR3 DNA reads TGTGCCAGCAGCGTGGGCAGGGGAACAGATACGCAGTATTTT. It encodes CASSVGRGTDTQYF.

V usage is TRBV28 and J usage is TRBJ1-1; 10 bases align to TRBD1. The germline V gene encodes CDR1 MDHEN and CDR2 SYDVKM. V gave up 10 bases and J gave up 3 bases; unmatched junction bases: 8. The CDR3 contains 14 residues. The CDR3 here is CATGLGQGDTEAFF. The CDR3 region has the DNA TGTGCCACAGGGCTTGGACAGGGGGACACTGAAGCTTTCTTT.

CDR3 DNA sequence: TGTGCCAGCAGACGGGACAGGGGATGGGAGTTCTTC. Its protein product is CASRRDRGWEFF. The chain has TRBV6-5 and TRBJ2-1, with TRBD1 identical over 10 bases. The germline V gene has CDR1 MNHEY and CDR2 SVGAGI. V gave up 6 bases and J gave up 14 bases; unmatched junction bases: 7. This CDR3 is 12 amino acids long.

V and J are TRBV11-2 and TRBJ1-6; perhaps TRBD1 as D (5 bases). The germline CDR1 and CDR2 sequences are SGHAT and FQNNGV. This CDR3 contains 16 residues. V was shortened by 5 bases and J by 9 bases, with 20 bases between the two germline ends. CDR3 residues: CASSRSGGWGGSPLHF. DNA of the CDR3: TGTGCCAGCAGCCGAAGCGGGGGATGGGGAGGTTCACCCCTCCACTTT.

The chain couples TRBV3-1 (or the pseudogene TRBV3-2) to TRBJ2-2; TRBD2 agrees at 13 bases. With 4 bases clipped from V and 5 bases from J, the junction kept 1 base outside the gene matches. The CDR3 sequence is 15 residues long. Per the germline V gene, CDR1 is LGHDT and CDR2 is YNNKEL (reference sequence). The CDR3 is CASSRLAGGTGELFF. The CDR3 DNA sequence: TGTGCCAGCAGCCGACTAGCGGGAGGAACCGGGGAGCTGTTTTTT.

This clone was seen once. The rearrangement uses TRBV6-5 and TRBJ2-7; D is perhaps TRBD1 (6 bases). CDR3 length: 13 amino acids. The germline gives CDR1 MNHEY, CDR2 SVGAGI. Trimming took off 6 bases at V and 1 base at J, with 10 bases between the two ends. DNA of the CDR3: TGTGCCAGCAGGGAGAGGGGGTCCTACGAGCAGTACTTC. This gives the protein CASRERGSYEQYF.

This sequence joins TRBV19 and TRBJ2-5, with 8 nucleotides matching TRBD1. The length of the CDR3 is 13 residues. V lost 5 bases to trimming and J lost 3 bases; unmatched junction nucleotides: 2. Germline CDR1 is LNHDA and CDR2 is SQIVND (reference sequence). CDR3 in DNA: TGTGCCAGTAGTCCACAGGGGGAAGAGACCCAGTACTTC. Translated, it gives CASSPQGEETQYF.

The gene calls are TRBV11-2 and TRBJ1-3, with a tentative D call TRBD1 (5 bases). V lost 5 bases and J lost 4, with 6 bases in between. Germline CDR1 and CDR2: SGHAT and FQNNGV. The CDR3 runs to 12 residues. CDR3 DNA: TGTGCCAGCAGCAGACAGGGAAACACCATATATTTT. Amino acids: CASSRQGNTIYF.

The chain couples TRBV7-9 to TRBJ2-1; 8 bases are a match to TRBD2. The length of the CDR3 is 16 residues. From germline, CDR1 is SEHNR and CDR2 FQNEAQ (reference sequence). V shed 6 bases and J 6 bases; nucleotides not matched to a gene: 13. CDR3 nucleotides: TGTGCCAGCAGTTCTCCACGGCTAGCGGGTGTCAATGAGCAGTTCTTC. This encodes CASSSPRLAGVNEQFF.

V is TRBV7-2 and J is TRBJ2-3; 12 bases match TRBD1. Germline V CDR1 and CDR2: SGHTA, FQGNSA. The CDR3 covers 15 residues. V shed 4 bases and J 2 bases; nucleotides not matched to a gene: 1. CDR3 amino acids: CASSWDRGPTDTQYF. CDR3 bases: TGTGCCAGCAGCTGGGACAGGGGGCCCACAGATACGCAGTATTTT.

This chain connects TRBV4-3 to TRBJ2-7; 10 bases are a match to TRBD2. The CDR3 runs 17 residues. Germline V CDR1 and CDR2: LGHNA, YSLEER. V was pared by 0 bases and J by 3 bases, with 8 bases of the junction left unmatched. CDR3 region: CASSQETGTSVYYEQYF. CDR3 coding DNA: TGCGCCAGCAGCCAAGAAACCGGGACTAGCGTATACTACGAGCAGTACTTC.

The chain recombines TRBV7-3 with TRBJ2-3; perhaps TRBD1 as D (6 bases). CDR1 and CDR2 from the germline V gene are SGHTA and FQGTGA. V lost 2 bases to trimming and J lost 0 bases, with 15 bases between them. CDR3 length: 17 residues. CDR3 sequence (DNA): TGTGCCAGCAGCTTAGCCGGGACATCGTATAGCACAGATACGCAGTATTTT. Protein product: CASSLAGTSYSTDTQYF.

The table lists this clone with a count of one. J is TRBJ1-2 and V is TRBV27, with 12 nucleotides matching TRBD1. Germline-derived CDR1 and CDR2 are MNHEY and SMNVEV (reference sequence). V dropped 5 bases and J dropped 4; count of bases not matched to a gene: 11. This CDR3 spans 17 amino acids. CDR3 loop: CASSDNAGQGASYGYTF. CDR3 DNA: TGTGCCAGCAGTGACAACGCGGGACAGGGGGCCAGCTATGGCTACACCTTC.

The V and J genes are TRBV28 and TRBJ1-2, with D possibly matching TRBD1 (5 bases). The CDR3 has 14 residues. Germline lookup yields CDR1 MDHEN and CDR2 SYDVKM. Trimming pared 5 bases from V and 8 bases from J, leaving 18 bases between. Here the CDR3 reads CASSPPTVLGGYTF. The DNA for the CDR3 is TGTGCCAGCAGTCCCCCGACAGTCTTAGGCGGCTACACCTTC.

This chain joins TRBV28 and TRBJ1-5; 7 bases map to TRBD1. CDR3 length equals 15 residues. After removal of 5 bases from V and 3 bases from J, the junction contained 7 bases not matched to a gene. CDR1 and CDR2 from the germline V gene are MDHEN and SYDVKM. CDR3 in amino acids: CASSSTGDFNQPQHF. For the CDR3, the DNA is TGTGCCAGCAGTAGTACAGGGGACTTCAATCAGCCCCAGCATTTT.